Sequencing of this TCR beta chain was carried out in a study of tumor and adjacent non-tumor tissue in lung cancer. RNA was extracted from bulk tissue without any cell sorting. The library came from three nested PCR rounds adapted from ARM-PCR protocols. TCRdb reprocessed the multiplex PCR reads via MiXCR and lists one record per CDR3 protein. The sample has around 200,000 distinct CDR3 sequences, 60% to 75% seen once; the top ten hold approximately 26%. This clonotype was detected ten times or more. Per germline, CDR1 DFQATT and CDR2 SNEGSKA (reference sequence). The CDR3 length is 13 residues. The V gene end was trimmed by 5 bases and the J gene end by 7 bases; junction bases not matched to a gene: 3.

This clonotype was obtained from a man aged 55 to 70 with non-small cell lung cancer. V and J are TRBV20-1 and TRBJ2-1, with 12 bases matching TRBD2. What was sequenced was lung tumor tissue. CDR3: CSALTSGGNEQFF. The CDR3 region has the DNA TGCAGTGCTTTGACTAGCGGGGGAAATGAGCAGTTCTTC.